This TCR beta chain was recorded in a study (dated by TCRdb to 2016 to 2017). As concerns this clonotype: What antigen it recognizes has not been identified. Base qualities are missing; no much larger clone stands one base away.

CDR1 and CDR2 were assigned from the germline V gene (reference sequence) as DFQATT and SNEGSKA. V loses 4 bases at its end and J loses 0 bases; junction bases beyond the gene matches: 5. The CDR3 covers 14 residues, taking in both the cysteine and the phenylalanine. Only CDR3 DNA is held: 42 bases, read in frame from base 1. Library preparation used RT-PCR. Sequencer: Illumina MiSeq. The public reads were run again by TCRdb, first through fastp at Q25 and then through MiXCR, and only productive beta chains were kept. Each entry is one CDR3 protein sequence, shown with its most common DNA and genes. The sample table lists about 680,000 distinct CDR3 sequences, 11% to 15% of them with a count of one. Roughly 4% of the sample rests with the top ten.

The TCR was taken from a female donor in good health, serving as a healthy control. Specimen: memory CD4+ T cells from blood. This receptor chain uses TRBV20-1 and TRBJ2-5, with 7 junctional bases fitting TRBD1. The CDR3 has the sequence CSATRGQYQETQYF. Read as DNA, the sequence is TGCAGTGCTACCAGGGGACAGTACCAAGAGACCCAGTACTTC.